Described below is a single TCR beta chain sequence and its context. The sample comes from a study of cytomegalovirus exposure and HLA in healthy donors. Germline values: CDR1 KGHSH, CDR2 LQKENI. The CDR3 runs 15 residues. Trimming took 5 bases from V and 4 from J; bases not matched to a gene: 7. Use of 60 Vbeta and 13 Jbeta primers characterized the PCR. Repertoires were generated with immunoSEQ multiplex PCR, while TCRdb's copy carries only in-frame clones and drops some. The sample holds about 130,000 clones, around 70% seen once. This receptor was identified in a man aged 40-55 years in good health and CMV-seropositive. The chain joins TRBV18 to TRBJ2-7; 11 bases map to TRBD1. Sequenced sample: PBMCs. CDR3 coding DNA: TGTGCCAGCTCATTTCCGGGACAGGGGGGGTACGAGCAGTACTTC. Amino acid sequence: CASSFPGQGGYEQYF.